The 27 T cell receptor beta chains reported below all come from one sample, sequenced in a study of T cell responses to AZD1222 COVID-19 vaccine. Sequenced by immunoSEQ multiplex PCR; TCRdb stores in-frame clones only, minus some. The table records 120,000 to 150,000 clones, roughly 90% of them present only once. Sequencing used peripheral blood, obtained on day 0 of AZD1222 vaccination. These receptors were obtained from an adult in good health.

The chain combines TRBV30 with TRBJ2-2; 8 bases are shared with TRBD1. J was trimmed by 1 base and V by 6 bases; bases with no gene match: 4. From germline, CDR1 is GTSNPN and CDR2 SVGIG (reference sequence). The CDR3 extends over 14 amino acids. CDR3 coding DNA: TGTGCCTGCAGGGGGCTAAGGAACACCGGGGAGCTGTTTTTT. Its protein is CACRGLRNTGELFF. Together with reference TRBV30 and TRBJ2-2, the CDR3 gives the full variable domain: SQTIHQWPATLVQPVGSPLSLECTVEGTSNPNLYWYRQAAGRGLQLLFYSVGIGQISSEVPQNLSASRPQDRQFILSSKKLLLSDSGFYLCACRGLRNTGELFFGEGSRLTVL.

This chain connects TRBV27 to TRBJ1-4, with D possibly being TRBD1 (6 bases). Trimming left V 7 bases short and J 6 bases short, with 15 bases between. The CDR3 runs 14 residues. Germline-derived CDR1 and CDR2 are MNHEY and SMNVEV (reference sequence). For the CDR3, the DNA is TGTGCCAGCAAGAACCAAGGGACACATGAAAAACTGTTTTTT. Translated, it gives CASKNQGTHEKLFF.

The chain couples TRBV3-1 (or the pseudogene TRBV3-2) to TRBJ1-2; the D gene is possibly TRBD1 (6 bases). Germline assignment: CDR1 LGHDT and CDR2 YNNKEL (reference sequence). V lost 1 base and J 8 bases, leaving 14 bases between the germline ends. This CDR3 comprises 14 residues. For the CDR3, the DNA is TGTGCCAGCAGCCAAGGGGACACCCGGCGGGGCTACACCTTC. This sequence encodes CASSQGDTRRGYTF.

The genes are TRBV25-1 and TRBJ1-5, with a tentative D call TRBD1 (6 bases). The CDR3 consists of 12 residues. V dropped 5 bases and J dropped 6 bases, with 8 bases sitting between them. The germline V gene has CDR1 MGHDK and CDR2 SYGVNS. CDR3 region: CASSQGSQPQHF. In DNA, the CDR3 is TGTGCCAGCAGTCAGGGGAGTCAGCCCCAGCATTTT.

This clone was observed a single time. V and J are TRBV5-4 and TRBJ2-7; a weak D match, TRBD2 (5 bases). V was cut by 4 bases and J by 3 bases, with 20 bases left in between. Germline V CDR1 and CDR2: SGHNT, YYREEE (reference sequence). The CDR3 is 16 amino acids. CDR3 in amino acids: CASSPTGSSLFYEQYF. CDR3 in DNA: TGTGCCAGCAGCCCAACGGGGTCCTCCCTCTTCTACGAGCAGTACTTC.

The chain carries TRBV28 and TRBJ1-4; TRBD1 is a possible D gene (6 bases). The CDR3 spans 16 residues. With 1 base removed from V and 0 bases from J, the gap between germline ends came to 9 bases. The germline CDR1 and CDR2 sequences are MDHEN and SYDVKM. The CDR3 coding sequence is TGTGCCAGCAGTTTATCGGGGGGCTCAACTAATGAAAAACTGTTTTTT. It translates to CASSLSGGSTNEKLFF.

As concerns this clone: One end of the junction varies from germline; a read error may be responsible. The chain has TRBV6-5 and TRBJ1-1; D gene unclear. The CDR3 length is 13 residues. Germline V gene sequence: CDR1 MNHEY, CDR2 SVGAGI. The CDR3 spells CAGSTQRGTEAFF. The CDR3 nucleotides are TGTGCCGGCAGCACTCAACGGGGCACTGAAGCTTTCTTT.

The chain joins TRBV18 to TRBJ1-1; D possibly corresponds to TRBD1 (5 bases). Per germline, CDR1 KGHSH and CDR2 LQKENI. The V gene lost 6 bases and the J gene lost 7 bases, with 21 bases spanning the gap. The CDR3 has 15 residues. The CDR3 region has the DNA TGTGCCAGCTCCCACCCTCTTTATGGGGGGGATGAAGCTTTCTTT. This gives the protein CASSHPLYGGDEAFF.

The gene calls are TRBV3-1 (or the pseudogene TRBV3-2) and TRBJ2-5; the D is unclear. Germline V gene lookup returns CDR1 LGHDT and CDR2 YNNKEL (reference sequence). CDR3 size: 15 residues. V lost 0 bases and J lost 1, with 9 bases in between. As DNA, the CDR3 is TGTGCCAGCAGCCAAGATCTTACAGCCCAAGAGACCCAGTACTTC. This encodes CASSQDLTAQETQYF.

The rearrangement uses TRBV29-1 and TRBJ2-2, with 11 bases lining up with TRBD1. The V segment lost 6 bases and the J segment 5 bases; nucleotides outside the gene matches: 5. CDR3 length equals 14 residues. CDR1 and CDR2 from the germline V gene are SQVTM and ANQGSEA. The CDR3 here is CSVRGQGATGELFF. CDR3 bases: TGCAGCGTCCGCGGACAGGGGGCAACCGGGGAGCTGTTTTTT.

This clone occurred a few times. The chain carries TRBV7-9 and TRBJ1-6; the D gene is possibly TRBD1 (5 bases). The V and J ends lost 5 bases and 5 bases respectively, with 13 bases between them. The germline V gene has CDR1 SEHNR and CDR2 FQNEAQ (reference sequence). The CDR3 runs 15 residues. The CDR3 protein is CASSPAGINNSPLHF. CDR3 nucleotide sequence: TGTGCCAGCAGCCCAGCAGGGATTAATAATTCACCCCTCCACTTT.

J is TRBJ2-1 and V is TRBV29-1; 7 nucleotides match TRBD2. J was trimmed by 8 bases and V by 4 bases; bases with no gene match: 5. CDR1 and CDR2 (germline): SQVTM, ANQGSEA. The CDR3 totals 12 residues. The CDR3 nucleotides read TGCAGCGTTGGCGCGGGAGTGGATGAGCAGTTCTTC. Its protein is CSVGAGVDEQFF.

This chain joins TRBV19 and TRBJ2-2; D may be TRBD1 (5 bases). This CDR3 is built from 15 residues. Trimming pared 3 bases from V and 0 bases from J, leaving 8 bases between. Germline CDR1 and CDR2: LNHDA and SQIVND (reference sequence). The CDR3 reads CASSISTANTGELFF. The DNA of the CDR3 is TGTGCCAGTAGTATTTCGACAGCGAACACCGGGGAGCTGTTTTTT.

This sequence joins TRBV7-2 and TRBJ1-2; no firm D call. This CDR3 has 16 residues. Germline V lookup: CDR1 SGHTA, CDR2 FQGNSA. V gave up 1 base and J gave up 7 bases, with 19 bases separating them. DNA of the CDR3: TGTGCCAGCAGCTTAGATGGGTGGCAGGAGTTCCGTGGCTACACCTTC. As protein: CASSLDGWQEFRGYTF.

V usage is TRBV21-1 and J usage is TRBJ2-3; the table calls TRBD2, which could not be checked here. TRBV21-1 constitutes a pseudogene. The CDR3 consists of 13 residues. CDR3 DNA: TGTGCCAGCAGCAAAGCGGGAGCAGATACGCAGTATTTT. This gives the protein CASSKAGADTQYF.

The rearrangement uses TRBV7-9 and TRBJ1-5; no definite D call. Trimming pared 2 bases from V and 2 bases from J, leaving 13 bases between. CDR1 is SEHNR and CDR2 is FQNEAQ in the germline V gene (reference sequence). The CDR3 is 16 residues long. CDR3 sequence: CASSLTSPSGNQPQHF. Written as DNA, the CDR3 is TGTGCCAGCAGCTTAACCAGCCCCTCGGGCAATCAGCCCCAGCATTTT.

V usage is TRBV7-2 and J usage is TRBJ1-6; D is perhaps TRBD1 (6 bases). This CDR3 region has 13 residues. Between the trimmed V and J ends, which lost 8 bases and 8 bases, there was a span of 13 bases. Germline assignment: CDR1 SGHTA and CDR2 FQGNSA. The CDR3 coding sequence is TGTGCCAGCGGACAGATACAGGATTCACCCCTCCACTTT. Translating gives CASGQIQDSPLHF.

Only one count was recorded for this clone. The chain recombines TRBV5-1 with TRBJ1-6, with 8 bases matching TRBD1. J was trimmed by 1 base and V by 5 bases; bases with no gene match: 5. Germline CDR1 and CDR2: SGHRS and YFSETQ. This CDR3 region has 16 residues. CDR3 in DNA: TGCGCCAGCAGATCGACAGGGGTGTCCTATAATTCACCCCTCCACTTT. Its protein product is CASRSTGVSYNSPLHF. The variable domain in full, completed from reference TRBV5-1 and TRBJ1-6, reads KAGVTQTPRYLIKTRGQQVTLSCSPISGHRSVSWYQQTPGQGLQFLFEYFSETQRNKGNFPGRFSGRQFSNSRSEMNVSTLELGDSALYLCASRSTGVSYNSPLHFGNGTRLTVT.

This chain joins TRBV10-2 and TRBJ1-3, with D unclear. CDR1 and CDR2 (germline): WSHSY, SAAADI. CDR3 length equals 12 residues. V lost 4 bases to trimming and J lost 1 base, with 2 bases between them. For the CDR3, the DNA is TGCGCCAGCAGTGCTTCTGGAAACACCATATATTTT. It translates to CASSASGNTIYF.

This clone was seen only once. The gene calls are TRBV7-2 and TRBJ1-4; D ambiguous. The CDR3 is made up of 17 amino acids. Trimming took off 1 base at V and 7 bases at J, with 19 bases between the two ends. The V gene's germline CDR1 is SGHTA and CDR2 FQGNSA. CDR3 sequence reads: CASSLGFTDLNSEKLFF. In DNA form, the CDR3 reads TGTGCCAGCAGCTTAGGGTTTACTGACCTGAATAGTGAAAAACTGTTTTTT.

This rearrangement joins TRBV9 to TRBJ2-3; D perhaps matches TRBD1 (5 bases). V was pared by 0 bases and J by 4 bases, with 9 bases between. CDR1 SGDLS and CDR2 YYNGEE come from the germline V gene. This CDR3 is built from 14 residues. The CDR3 is CASSVAWGADTQYF. In nucleotides, the CDR3 is TGTGCCAGCAGCGTAGCTTGGGGCGCAGATACGCAGTATTTT.

The chain employs TRBV27 and TRBJ2-2; D perhaps matches TRBD1 (5 bases). CDR1 and CDR2 from the germline V gene are MNHEY and SMNVEV (reference sequence). The CDR3 has 17 amino acids. V lost 4 bases and J 0 bases, leaving 15 bases between the germline ends. This CDR3 reads CASSSRQIRTNTGELFF. The CDR3 DNA is TGTGCCAGCAGTTCCCGACAGATCCGAACGAACACCGGGGAGCTGTTTTTT.

The V gene is TRBV6-2 or TRBV6-3, the J gene TRBJ1-5, with D perhaps TRBD1 (6 bases). Germline loops: CDR1 MNHEY, CDR2 SVGEGT. This CDR3 has 15 amino acids. V lost 5 bases and J 9 bases, leaving 20 bases between the germline ends. The CDR3: CASSQQGGLSRPQHF. The CDR3 DNA reads TGTGCCAGCAGTCAACAGGGTGGGCTTTCTCGGCCCCAGCATTTT.

The rearrangement joins TRBV4-3 to TRBJ1-3; 7 bases fit TRBD1. Germline CDR1 and CDR2: LGHNA and YSLEER. This CDR3 contains 15 residues. After removal of 0 bases from V and 4 bases from J, the junction contained 3 bases not matched to a gene. The CDR3 bases are TGCGCCAGCAGCCAAGAGGGACAGCGGGGAAACACCATATATTTT. Translated: CASSQEGQRGNTIYF.

This rearrangement joins TRBV28 to TRBJ2-1, with D uncertain. Looked up from germline, CDR1 is MDHEN and CDR2 is SYDVKM. The germline V and J ends were trimmed by 6 bases and 6 bases, with 12 bases remaining between them. This CDR3 is built from 13 residues. The CDR3 DNA is TGTGCCAGCAGCCTACCGAGGATCAATGAGCAGTTCTTC. Its protein product is CASSLPRINEQFF.

The chain employs TRBV10-3 and TRBJ2-7; unclear D gene. V was cut by 3 bases and J by 4 bases, with 7 bases left in between. Germline CDR1 ENHRY, CDR2 SYGVKD. The CDR3 spans 12 residues. The CDR3 DNA reads as TGTGCCATCAGTGAATTGGAATACGAGCAGTACTTC. Protein sequence: CAISELEYEQYF.

The DNA for the CDR3 is TGTGCCAGCAGCCATGGACAGGGAGGGGACATTCAGTACTTC. Encoded protein: CASSHGQGGDIQYF. The chain carries TRBV7-9 and TRBJ2-4; perhaps TRBD1 as D (8 bases). Per germline, CDR1 SEHNR and CDR2 FQNEAQ (reference sequence). The CDR3 consists of 14 residues. V was pared by 5 bases and J by 8 bases, with 16 bases between.